This entry is about one T cell receptor beta chain. V lost 6 bases to trimming and J lost 5 bases; unmatched junction nucleotides: 12. The germline V gene has CDR1 MDHEN and CDR2 SYDVKM. The CDR3 sequence is 15 residues long. This entry belongs to a study of CD8 T cells in Susac syndrome. Random-hexamer reverse transcription was applied to 0.5 to 1 ug RNA. With immunoSEQ multiplex PCR, TCR beta CDR3 was amplified across 54 Vbeta and 13 Jbeta. TCRdb re-called the immunoSEQ multiplex PCR reads through MiXCR, storing one row per CDR3 protein. The profile shows hundreds of thousands of distinct CDR3 sequences, 85% of them singletons.

The gene calls are TRBV28 and TRBJ2-7; 8 bases fit TRBD2. The sequenced sample consisted of CD8+ T cells from PBMCs. This receptor was identified in a human donor with multiple sclerosis. CDR3 loop: CASSPTGGAFHEQYF. The CDR3 DNA follows: TGTGCCAGCAGCCCGACGGGGGGGGCTTTCCACGAGCAGTACTTC. The full variable domain, its missing parts supplied by reference TRBV28 and TRBJ2-7, is DVKVTQSSRYLVKRTGEKVFLECVQDMDHENMFWYRQDPGLGLRLIYFSYDVKMKEKGDIPEGYSVSREKKERFSLILESASTNQTSMYLCASSPTGGAFHEQYFGPGTRLTVT.